These 32 T cell receptor beta chains were all obtained from the same sample, sequenced in a study of shared clonotypes between healthy human individuals. The protocol was immunoSEQ multiplex PCR, while the TCRdb copy is restricted to in-frame clones and leaves out a portion. This table holds about 380,000 clones, approximately 97% found once. The sample consisted of memory CD8+ T cells sorted from blood. Subset meaning: CD45RO+ cells pooled with CCR7-negative TemRA cells. All receptors derive from a man aged 25 to 40 in good health.

The table lists this clone with a count of one. The chain has TRBV5-5 and TRBJ2-1; D is unclear. V was shortened by 5 bases and J by 6 bases, with 9 bases between the two germline ends. Germline V gene lookup returns CDR1 SGHKS and CDR2 YYEKEE (reference sequence). The CDR3 covers 12 residues. CDR3: CASSFDGNEQFF. The CDR3 coding sequence is TGTGCCAGCAGTTTCGACGGCAATGAGCAGTTCTTC.

This sequence joins TRBV11-2 and TRBJ1-5, with D possibly matching TRBD1 (6 bases). This CDR3 is 15 amino acids long. Germline-derived CDR1 and CDR2 are SGHAT and FQNNGV. V was shortened by 5 bases and J by 2 bases, with 13 bases between the two germline ends. The CDR3, as DNA: TGTGCCAGCAGCCCAGGGGTGCTGGGCAATCAGCCCCAGCATTTT. Its translation is CASSPGVLGNQPQHF.

This sequence joins TRBV5-6 and TRBJ1-5; 9 bases match TRBD1. The V and J ends lost 4 bases and 6 bases, in that order; junction bases with no gene match: 8. This CDR3 has 15 residues. From germline, CDR1 is SGHDT and CDR2 YYEEEE. The CDR3: CASSPGTGQGQPQHF. The CDR3 DNA reads as TGTGCCAGCAGCCCAGGGACAGGGCAGGGTCAGCCCCAGCATTTT.

The sample holds one count of this clone. The J gene is TRBJ1-5, the V gene TRBV28; TRBD1 might be the D (6 bases). There are 15 residues in the CDR3. Germline assignment: CDR1 MDHEN and CDR2 SYDVKM. Trimming took 2 bases from V and 4 from J, leaving 12 bases between them. CDR3 amino acids: CASSLTGGPNQPQHF. The CDR3 coding sequence is TGTGCCAGCAGTTTAACCGGGGGGCCGAATCAGCCCCAGCATTTT.

The chain employs TRBV25-1 and TRBJ2-1; 13 nucleotides match TRBD2. The CDR3 runs to 14 residues. Germline V gives CDR1 MGHDK, CDR2 SYGVNS. V was pared by 5 bases and J by 8 bases, with 3 bases of the junction left unmatched. In DNA form, the CDR3 reads TGTGCCAGCAGTCCGGGACTAGCGGGACATGAGCAGTTCTTC. It specifies CASSPGLAGHEQFF.

V usage is TRBV5-1 and J usage is TRBJ2-3; 11 bases line up with TRBD2. Germline V gene sequence: CDR1 SGHRS, CDR2 YFSETQ. J lost 1 base, V lost 0 bases, and 7 bases had no gene match. The CDR3 consists of 18 residues. The CDR3 DNA reads as TGCGCCAGCAGCTTGGTCGGTAGCGGGAGGGAGGGCACAGATACGCAGTATTTT. As protein: CASSLVGSGREGTDTQYF. The full variable domain, with the rest looked up from reference TRBV5-1 and TRBJ2-3, is KAGVTQTPRYLIKTRGQQVTLSCSPISGHRSVSWYQQTPGQGLQFLFEYFSETQRNKGNFPGRFSGRQFSNSRSEMNVSTLELGDSALYLCASSLVGSGREGTDTQYFGPGTRLTVL.

The table lists this clone with a count of one. The DNA for the CDR3 is TGTGCCACCAGCAGAGATCGGGACCGCCTCGGGTCCAAAAACATTCAGTACTTC. It is translated as CATSRDRDRLGSKNIQYF. This chain connects TRBV15 to TRBJ2-4; D could derive from TRBD1 or TRBD2 (5 bases each). Germline assignment: CDR1 LNHNV and CDR2 YYDKDF (reference sequence). Trimming left V 0 bases short and J 2 bases short, with 17 bases between. The CDR3 runs to 18 residues.

The chain joins TRBV10-3 to TRBJ1-1; D uncertain. The CDR3 has 13 amino acids. CDR1 is ENHRY and CDR2 is SYGVKD in the germline V gene. V was pared by 0 bases and J by 0 bases, with 2 bases between. Here the CDR3 reads CAISESVNTEAFF. The CDR3 coding sequence is TGTGCCATCAGTGAGTCGGTGAACACTGAAGCTTTCTTT.

This chain links TRBV11-1 with TRBJ1-5; tentatively, D is TRBD1 (5 bases). Germline V gene sequence: CDR1 SGHAT, CDR2 FQDESV (reference sequence). Trimming stripped 5 bases from V and 0 bases from J, with 20 bases between. The CDR3 has 18 amino acids. In nucleotides, the CDR3 is TGTGCCAGCAGCCGTAGACTCGTCGGACATGATAGCAATCAGCCCCAGCATTTT. Its translation is CASSRRLVGHDSNQPQHF. Full variable domain (remainder filled in from reference TRBV11-1 and TRBJ1-5): EAEVAQSPRYKITEKSQAVAFWCDPISGHATLYWYRQILGQGPELLVQFQDESVVDDSQLPKDRFSAERLKGVDSTLKIQPAELGDSAMYLCASSRRLVGHDSNQPQHFGDGTRLSIL.

This chain connects TRBV5-4 to TRBJ2-7, with no clear D. The germline V gene has CDR1 SGHNT and CDR2 YYREEE (reference sequence). V lost 0 bases to trimming and J lost 3 bases, with 4 bases between them. This CDR3 has 12 amino acids. The DNA of the CDR3 is TGTGCCAGCAGCTTGGGACACTACGAGCAGTACTTC. Protein sequence: CASSLGHYEQYF. The full variable domain, its missing parts supplied by reference TRBV5-4 and TRBJ2-7, is ETGVTQSPTHLIKTRGQQVTLRCSSQSGHNTVSWYQQALGQGPQFIFQYYREEENGRGNFPPRFSGLQFPNYSSELNVNALELDDSALYLCASSLGHYEQYFGPGTRLTVT.

This clone has only one observation. The rearrangement uses TRBV9 and TRBJ2-7; 9 nucleotides align to TRBD1. From germline, CDR1 is SGDLS and CDR2 YYNGEE. The J segment lost 6 bases and the V segment lost 0 bases, leaving 4 bases of the junction unmatched. The CDR3 has 14 amino acids. The CDR3 DNA is TGTGCCAGCAGCGTAGCGGGACAGGGAGGCGAGCAGTACTTC. This codes for CASSVAGQGGEQYF.

The V and J genes are TRBV10-3 and TRBJ1-1, with D possibly being TRBD1 (6 bases). Germline values: CDR1 ENHRY, CDR2 SYGVKD. V lost 4 bases and J 3 bases, leaving 18 bases between the germline ends. The CDR3 runs 16 residues. The DNA for the CDR3 is TGTGCCATCAGTGGTGGGGGCGGGATGTCCTACACTGAAGCTTTCTTT. This encodes CAISGGGGMSYTEAFF.

In its sample, this clone was seen once. The genes are TRBV27 and TRBJ2-7; D is unclear. The CDR3 runs 13 residues. From germline, CDR1 is MNHEY and CDR2 SMNVEV (reference sequence). V was clipped by 3 bases and J by 4 bases, with 10 bases between them. CDR3 residues: CASSFYGSYEQYF. The CDR3 nucleotides are TGTGCCAGCAGTTTTTATGGTTCTTACGAGCAGTACTTC.

Only one count was recorded for this clone. The chain recombines TRBV7-9 with TRBJ2-7; TRBD1 might be the D (5 bases). Germline values: CDR1 SEHNR, CDR2 FQNEAQ (reference sequence). Trimming pared 1 base from V and 5 bases from J, leaving 15 bases between. The CDR3 length is 15 residues. The CDR3 here is CASSLGGQVFNEQYF. The CDR3 bases are TGTGCCAGCAGCTTAGGAGGACAAGTGTTCAACGAGCAGTACTTC. Full variable domain (outside the CDR3, taken from reference TRBV7-9 and TRBJ2-7): DTGVSQNPRHKITKRGQNVTFRCDPISEHNRLYWYRQTLGQGPEFLTYFQNEAQLEKSRLLSDRFSAERPKGSFSTLEIQRTEQGDSAMYLCASSLGGQVFNEQYFGPGTRLTVT.

CDR3 sequence reads: CASSFLKGDGNQPQHF. Written as DNA, the CDR3 is TGTGCCAGCAGTTTCTTAAAGGGAGACGGCAATCAGCCCCAGCATTTT. The chain combines TRBV28 with TRBJ1-5; D gene ambiguous. V was trimmed by 3 bases and J by 2 bases, leaving 14 bases between them. The CDR3 has 16 amino acids. Germline CDR1 reads MDHEN; CDR2 reads SYDVKM. The full variable domain, with the rest looked up from reference TRBV28 and TRBJ1-5, is DVKVTQSSRYLVKRTGEKVFLECVQDMDHENMFWYRQDPGLGLRLIYFSYDVKMKEKGDIPEGYSVSREKKERFSLILESASTNQTSMYLCASSFLKGDGNQPQHFGDGTRLSIL.

The CDR3 region is CASSLGTGGHQPQHF. In DNA, the CDR3 is TGTGCCAGCAGTTTGGGGACAGGGGGCCATCAGCCCCAGCATTTT. The chain combines TRBV28 with TRBJ1-5, with TRBD1 matching 12 bases. V trimming: 3 bases; J trimming: 5 bases; junction bases outside the gene matches: 2. This CDR3 is 15 amino acids long. CDR1 and CDR2 (germline): MDHEN, SYDVKM. The whole variable domain, remainder taken from reference TRBV28 and TRBJ1-5, is DVKVTQSSRYLVKRTGEKVFLECVQDMDHENMFWYRQDPGLGLRLIYFSYDVKMKEKGDIPEGYSVSREKKERFSLILESASTNQTSMYLCASSLGTGGHQPQHFGDGTRLSIL.

V is TRBV5-4 and J is TRBJ2-7; possibly TRBD1 or TRBD2 for D (5 bases each). The CDR3 consists of 19 residues. The germline CDR1 and CDR2 sequences are SGHNT and YYREEE (reference sequence). The ends were cut back, 7 bases at V and 4 bases at J, with 33 bases in the middle. CDR3 nucleotide sequence: TGTGCCAGCGGATCCCTTTCTCGCGACTCGGGACGAAAAGGGTACGAGCAGTACTTC. This gives the protein CASGSLSRDSGRKGYEQYF. Full variable domain (outside the CDR3, taken from reference TRBV5-4 and TRBJ2-7): ETGVTQSPTHLIKTRGQQVTLRCSSQSGHNTVSWYQQALGQGPQFIFQYYREEENGRGNFPPRFSGLQFPNYSSELNVNALELDDSALYLCASGSLSRDSGRKGYEQYFGPGTRLTVT.

The chain joins TRBV29-1 to TRBJ2-1; tentatively, D is TRBD2 (6 bases). V was clipped by 2 bases and J by 5 bases, with 19 bases between them. Per germline, CDR1 SQVTM and CDR2 ANQGSEA. This CDR3 has 16 residues. CDR3 nucleotide sequence: TGCAGCGTTGAAAGGCAAGTACGGGAGAGGGACAATGAGCAGTTCTTC. Protein sequence: CSVERQVRERDNEQFF.

The chain couples TRBV30 to TRBJ2-5; D is perhaps TRBD2 (5 bases). Germline assignment: CDR1 GTSNPN and CDR2 SVGIG (reference sequence). The CDR3 runs 15 residues. Written as DNA, the CDR3 is TGTGCTCAACGTGTGTGGAGCGGCCTGGGCGAGACCCAGTACTTC. Translating it yields CAQRVWSGLGETQYF.

The genes are TRBV6-5 and TRBJ1-2; unclear D gene. CDR3 size: 13 residues. Germline V gives CDR1 MNHEY, CDR2 SVGAGI. Trimming took off 8 bases at V and 8 bases at J, with 18 bases between the two ends. CDR3 loop: CASAGGVYDGYTF. CDR3 nucleotide sequence: TGTGCCAGCGCCGGTGGGGTCTACGACGGCTACACCTTC.

V usage is TRBV4-1 and J usage is TRBJ2-3, with D perhaps matching TRBD2 (6 bases). CDR3 length: 22 residues. Trimming cost V 0 bases and J 5 bases, with 33 bases left between them. CDR1 is MGHRA, CDR2 YSYEKL, per germline. CDR3 nucleotide sequence: TGCGCCAGCAGCCAAGAACCCCAAAAGGTCATGACTAAGCGGGCCCGGATAGATACGCAGTATTTT. Its translation is CASSQEPQKVMTKRARIDTQYF.

The V call is TRBV27, the J call TRBJ2-7, with D uncertain. Germline V lookup: CDR1 MNHEY, CDR2 SMNVEV (reference sequence). The CDR3 length is 9 residues. V was shortened by 8 bases and J by 6 bases, with 5 bases between the two germline ends. The CDR3 spells CASLSEQYF. In DNA form, the CDR3 reads TGTGCCAGCCTGAGCGAGCAGTACTTC.

V and J are TRBV5-1 and TRBJ2-1; 8 bases are shared with TRBD2. V trimming: 0 bases; J trimming: 7 bases; junction bases outside the gene matches: 3. The CDR3 sequence is 14 residues long. The germline CDR1 and CDR2 sequences are SGHRS and YFSETQ. CDR3 region: CASSLAGGPNEQFF. The CDR3, as DNA: TGCGCCAGCAGCTTGGCGGGAGGGCCGAATGAGCAGTTCTTC.

The CDR3 loop is CASRNEGAYEQYF. The CDR3 DNA reads TGTGCCAGCAGAAACGAAGGGGCCTACGAGCAGTACTTC. The V gene is TRBV6-1, the J gene TRBJ2-7, with a possible D match to TRBD1 (5 bases). This CDR3 has 13 amino acids. Trimming left V 6 bases short and J 2 bases short, with 11 bases between. Per the germline V gene, CDR1 is MNHNS and CDR2 is SASEGT.

V gene TRBV6-5 combines with J gene TRBJ2-1; 10 bases agree with TRBD2. This CDR3 is 14 amino acids long. Germline CDR1 is MNHEY and CDR2 is SVGAGI. After removal of 4 bases from V and 13 bases from J, the junction contained 10 bases not matched to a gene. CDR3 bases: TGTGCCAGCAGTTCTCCCGCTAGCGGGAGTTCTCAGTTCTTC. It translates to CASSSPASGSSQFF.

This clone showed up just once. CDR3 loop: CAIALGEVNEQFF. The CDR3 DNA follows: TGTGCCATAGCACTAGGAGAGGTCAATGAGCAGTTCTTC. The J gene is TRBJ2-1, the V gene TRBV10-3; D may be TRBD2 (5 bases). Trimming took 9 bases from V and 6 from J, leaving 15 bases between them. The germline CDR1 and CDR2 sequences are ENHRY and SYGVKD. CDR3 size: 13 residues.

V gene TRBV27 combines with J gene TRBJ2-7; D might be TRBD2 (7 bases). Trimming pared 3 bases from V and 2 bases from J, leaving 8 bases between. Per the germline V gene, CDR1 is MNHEY and CDR2 is SMNVEV (reference sequence). The CDR3 loop spans 13 amino acids. The CDR3 protein is CASSLGGPYEQYF. The DNA for the CDR3 is TGTGCCAGCAGTTTGGGGGGGCCCTACGAGCAGTACTTC.

The chain couples TRBV6-1 to TRBJ1-3; 10 nucleotides agree with TRBD1. The germline CDR1 and CDR2 sequences are MNHNS and SASEGT. This CDR3 is built from 15 residues. Trimming at V came to 6 bases and at J to 4 bases, leaving 6 bases not matched to a gene. The CDR3 DNA reads TGTGCCAGCAGACGACAGGGGGCGGCGGGAAACACCATATATTTT. Encoded protein: CASRRQGAAGNTIYF.

On this clone: Compared with germline, one end of the junction differs, possibly owing to a read error. The J gene is TRBJ2-7, the V gene TRBV5-6; 9 bases line up with TRBD1. The CDR3 sequence is 14 residues long. The germline CDR1 and CDR2 sequences are SGHDT and YYEEEE. In nucleotides, the CDR3 is TGTGCCAGCAGCGACGGACAGGGGTTCGTAAGCTTGGACTTC. The encoded protein is CASSDGQGFVSLDF.

The rearrangement uses TRBV6-1 and TRBJ2-2; the D gene is possibly TRBD2 (5 bases). This CDR3 has 14 residues. Germline lookup yields CDR1 MNHNS and CDR2 SASEGT. V was trimmed by 8 bases and J by 4 bases, leaving 14 bases between them. CDR3 protein: CASDGVLGTGELFF. The CDR3, as DNA: TGTGCCAGCGACGGGGTTTTAGGCACCGGGGAGCTGTTTTTT.

The chain employs TRBV7-8 and TRBJ1-4; D gene unclear. Germline-derived CDR1 and CDR2 are SGHVS and FQNEAQ. The CDR3 loop spans 16 amino acids. V shed 5 bases and J shed 0 bases, with 13 bases lying between them. CDR3 sequence: CASSPFETSTNEKLFF. The CDR3 bases are TGTGCCAGCAGCCCATTCGAGACCTCAACTAATGAAAAACTGTTTTTT.

This clone was recorded once. The chain is built from TRBV7-9 and TRBJ2-7, with a weak D call TRBD1 (5 bases). Germline CDR1 is SEHNR and CDR2 is FQNEAQ (reference sequence). The ends were cut back, 0 bases at V and 1 base at J, with 10 bases in the middle. The CDR3 spans 15 residues. The CDR3 bases are TGTGCCAGCAGCTTAGCGGGGCAGCCTTCCTACGAGCAGTACTTC. Translated: CASSLAGQPSYEQYF. The full variable domain, completed using reference TRBV7-9 and TRBJ2-7, is DTGVSQNPRHKITKRGQNVTFRCDPISEHNRLYWYRQTLGQGPEFLTYFQNEAQLEKSRLLSDRFSAERPKGSFSTLEIQRTEQGDSAMYLCASSLAGQPSYEQYFGPGTRLTVT.